Following are 6 T cell receptor beta chains from one sample sequenced in a study of blood T cell repertoires in COVID-19. Clones were sequenced by immunoSEQ multiplex PCR, and TCRdb holds only the in-frame ones, with some missing. The data show more than 250,000 clones, about nine tenths seen once. Sequencing was performed on peripheral blood. The receptors come from a man aged 50-60 years with active or convalescent COVID-19.

This clone was seen only a few times. Other DNA sequences of this sample code for an identical CDR3. This chain uses TRBV28 with TRBJ1-2; the match to TRBD1 covers 9 bases. Germline values: CDR1 MDHEN, CDR2 SYDVKM. With V trimmed by 4 bases and J by 4 bases, 1 base remained unmatched. The CDR3 totals 13 residues. CDR3 nucleotides: TGTGCCAGCAGTTGGGGACAGGGCTATGGCTACACCTTC. Amino acids: CASSWGQGYGYTF.

The CDR3 DNA reads TGTGCCAGCACCGACCCCAGGGGGCTTGAGCAGTACTTC. Its protein product is CASTDPRGLEQYF. The V and J genes are TRBV6-5 and TRBJ2-7; 8 bases fit TRBD1. The CDR3 runs 13 residues. Per the germline V gene, CDR1 is MNHEY and CDR2 is SVGAGI. Unmatched junction bases numbered 9, after V lost 7 bases and J lost 7 bases.

The genes are TRBV6-2 or TRBV6-3 and TRBJ2-6; possibly TRBD2 for D (6 bases). V dropped 4 bases and J dropped 3 bases, with 13 bases sitting between them. This CDR3 comprises 16 residues. Germline CDR1 reads MNHEY; CDR2 reads SVGEGT. The CDR3 region is CASSSRLGLGANVLTF. The DNA of the CDR3 is TGTGCCAGCAGTTCGCGACTAGGTCTTGGGGCCAACGTCCTGACTTTC.

A note on this clone: One end of the junction is discordant with germline, which a read error may explain. The V gene is TRBV7-4, the J gene TRBJ2-7; 11 positions match TRBD2. This CDR3 has 18 residues. Germline V lookup: CDR1 SGHVT, CDR2 SQSDAQ. CDR3 bases: TGTGCCAGCAGCTTCTCTCTAGCGGGAGGCCCTTTCTCCGACGAGCAGTACTTC. It specifies CASSFSLAGGPFSDEQYF.

The J gene is TRBJ2-3, the V gene TRBV19, with 8 bases matching TRBD2. The CDR3 totals 15 residues. The V gene end was trimmed by 2 bases and the J gene end by 3 bases; junction bases not matched to a gene: 4. Per the germline V gene, CDR1 is LNHDA and CDR2 is SQIVND (reference sequence). The CDR3 reads CASSIREGQTDTQYF. In nucleotides, the CDR3 is TGTGCCAGTAGTATACGGGAGGGCCAGACAGATACGCAGTATTTT.

CDR3 bases: TGTGCCAGCAGTAACTTACAGAGTCCCTCCTACAATGAGCAGTTCTTC. Its translation: CASSNLQSPSYNEQFF. The chain combines TRBV6-6 with TRBJ2-1; no reliable D call. This CDR3 is 16 amino acids long. V dropped 5 bases and J dropped 0 bases, with 14 bases sitting between them. CDR1 and CDR2 from the germline V gene are MNHNY and SVGAGI (reference sequence).